These 24 T cell receptor beta chains originate from one sample sequenced in a study of beta chain features in type 1 diabetes. What was sequenced were expressed TCRB transcripts, since all of the isolated RNA had been reverse transcribed. Method: immunoSEQ multiplex PCR; TCRdb's copy keeps in-frame clones and lacks some. This sample has a few hundred thousand clones, with about 15% found just once. Sequencing was performed on naive CD4+ T cells from blood. Every receptor here comes from a woman younger than 35 in good health.

This clone appeared a few times. The chain links TRBV4-1 to TRBJ2-6; a weak D match, TRBD2 (6 bases). Germline V CDR1 and CDR2: MGHRA, YSYEKL. The germline V and J ends were trimmed by 5 bases and 0 bases, with 17 bases remaining between them. The length of the CDR3 is 18 residues. CDR3 DNA: TGCGCCAGCAGCTTTTTTCAGACGGGGGTCTCTGGGGCCAACGTCCTGACTTTC. It translates to CASSFFQTGVSGANVLTF.

The chain employs TRBV28 and TRBJ2-7, with 7 bases aligning to TRBD1. The CDR3 has 15 amino acids. Germline CDR1 reads MDHEN; CDR2 reads SYDVKM. The J segment lost 2 bases and the V segment lost 5 bases, leaving 9 bases of the junction unmatched. CDR3 sequence: CASSLSTGATYEQYF. The CDR3, as DNA: TGTGCCAGCAGTCTATCTACAGGGGCAACCTACGAGCAGTACTTC.

This clone showed up just a few times. V usage is TRBV6-6 and J usage is TRBJ2-1; no firm D call. This CDR3 has 11 amino acids. V was clipped by 2 bases and J by 9 bases, with 5 bases between them. The V gene's germline CDR1 is MNHNY and CDR2 SVGAGI (reference sequence). CDR3 DNA: TGTGCCAGCAGTTACCGCGGTGAGCAGTTCTTC. The encoded protein is CASSYRGEQFF.

This clone was observed a few times. The CDR3 is CASSIPRGEQYF. As DNA, the CDR3 is TGTGCCAGTAGTATCCCCCGAGGGGAGCAGTACTTC. This chain uses TRBV19 with TRBJ2-7, with D possibly being TRBD2 (5 bases). Trimming cost V 3 bases and J 7 bases, with 10 bases left between them. The germline gives CDR1 LNHDA, CDR2 SQIVND (reference sequence). The CDR3 runs to 12 residues. Looking up the rest from reference TRBV19 and TRBJ2-7 gives the full variable domain: DGGITQSPKYLFRKEGQNVTLSCEQNLNHDAMYWYRQDPGQGLRLIYYSQIVNDFQKGDIAEGYSVSREKKESFPLTVTSAQKNPTAFYLCASSIPRGEQYFGPGTRLTVT.

V gene TRBV30 combines with J gene TRBJ2-7; 15 positions match TRBD2. The trim removed 1 base at V and 7 bases at J, leaving 5 bases unmatched. There are 15 residues in the CDR3. Germline CDR1 GTSNPN, CDR2 SVGIG (reference sequence). CDR3 region: CAWSGGLAGGFEQYF. The CDR3 coding sequence is TGTGCCTGGAGTGGTGGACTAGCGGGAGGGTTTGAGCAGTACTTC.

J is TRBJ2-3 and V is TRBV28; the D gene is possibly TRBD1 (6 bases). This CDR3 has 16 residues. Between the trimmed V and J ends, which lost 3 bases and 0 bases, there was a span of 13 bases. CDR1 is MDHEN, CDR2 SYDVKM, per germline. The chain's CDR3 is CASSLPLGASTDTQYF. The CDR3 DNA is TGTGCCAGCAGTTTGCCTCTGGGGGCTAGCACAGATACGCAGTATTTT. Combining the CDR3 with reference TRBV28 and TRBJ2-3 gives the whole variable domain DVKVTQSSRYLVKRTGEKVFLECVQDMDHENMFWYRQDPGLGLRLIYFSYDVKMKEKGDIPEGYSVSREKKERFSLILESASTNQTSMYLCASSLPLGASTDTQYFGPGTRLTVL.

This clone was detected a few times. The rearrangement links TRBV2 to TRBJ2-2; weak D call: TRBD1 (6 bases). The CDR3 has 15 amino acids. The germline V and J ends were trimmed by 2 bases and 4 bases, with 11 bases remaining between them. CDR1 is SNHLY and CDR2 is FYNNEI in the germline V gene. CDR3 residues: CASSEKTGTTGELFF. CDR3 nucleotide sequence: TGTGCCAGCAGTGAAAAGACAGGAACCACCGGGGAGCTGTTTTTT. The whole variable domain, filled in from reference TRBV2 and TRBJ2-2, reads EPEVTQTPSHQVTQMGQEVILRCVPISNHLYFYWYRQILGQKVEFLVSFYNNEISEKSEIFDDQFSVERPDGSNFTLKIRSTKLEDSAMYFCASSEKTGTTGELFFGEGSRLTVL.

The J gene is TRBJ1-5, the V gene TRBV19, with TRBD1 identical over 7 bases. Germline V lookup: CDR1 LNHDA, CDR2 SQIVND (reference sequence). V dropped 6 bases and J dropped 1; count of bases not matched to a gene: 6. CDR3 length equals 15 residues. The DNA for the CDR3 is TGTGCCAGTAGGTACGACAGGGCGAGCAATCAGCCCCAGCATTTT. Translating it yields CASRYDRASNQPQHF. The full variable domain, its missing parts supplied by reference TRBV19 and TRBJ1-5, is DGGITQSPKYLFRKEGQNVTLSCEQNLNHDAMYWYRQDPGQGLRLIYYSQIVNDFQKGDIAEGYSVSREKKESFPLTVTSAQKNPTAFYLCASRYDRASNQPQHFGDGTRLSIL.

The genes are TRBV13 and TRBJ1-2; the match to TRBD1 covers 9 bases. Germline V lookup: CDR1 PRHDT, CDR2 FYEKMQ (reference sequence). This CDR3 has 15 amino acids. V shed 4 bases, J shed 8 bases, and the junction held 11 bases outside the gene matches. CDR3: CASSSLQGAGGGYTF. Written as DNA, the CDR3 is TGTGCCAGCAGCTCACTACAGGGGGCAGGCGGGGGCTACACCTTC.

There are a few counts of this clone. The rearrangement joins TRBV29-1 to TRBJ1-4, with a tentative D call TRBD1 (5 bases). CDR3 length equals 13 residues. Germline assignment: CDR1 SQVTM and CDR2 ANQGSEA. V shed 5 bases and J shed 8 bases, with 15 bases lying between them. The CDR3 here is CSVRGQGYEKLFF. The DNA for the CDR3 is TGCAGCGTTCGTGGGCAGGGTTACGAAAAACTGTTTTTT.

This clone has just one count. V usage is TRBV30 and J usage is TRBJ1-4; no clear D gene. The CDR3 spans 14 residues. V was cut by 5 bases and J by 10 bases, with 20 bases left in between. From germline, CDR1 is GTSNPN and CDR2 SVGIG (reference sequence). CDR3 residues: CAWLPGNEIGKLFF. The CDR3 DNA reads as TGTGCCTGGTTACCGGGGAATGAAATCGGAAAACTGTTTTTT.

This rearrangement joins TRBV28 to TRBJ2-1; TRBD1 matches at 9 bases. This CDR3 has 15 amino acids. The V gene end was trimmed by 5 bases and the J gene end by 1 base; junction bases not matched to a gene: 3. The germline V gene has CDR1 MDHEN and CDR2 SYDVKM. CDR3 nucleotides: TGTGCCAGCAGTGGGACAGGGTCTTCCTACAATGAGCAGTTCTTC. Amino acids: CASSGTGSSYNEQFF.

This clone was observed a few times. The V and J genes are TRBV13 and TRBJ2-7, with no clear D. V lost 5 bases and J 5 bases, leaving 13 bases between the germline ends. Germline V gene data show CDR1 as PRHDT and CDR2 as FYEKMQ (reference sequence). This CDR3 is 13 amino acids long. The CDR3 spells CASSETGTHEQYF. The CDR3 DNA is TGTGCCAGCAGCGAAACGGGTACCCACGAGCAGTACTTC.

Only a few counts were recorded for this clone. The V and J genes are TRBV27 and TRBJ2-1, with D possibly matching TRBD2 (6 bases). The ends were cut back, 8 bases at V and 4 bases at J, with 18 bases in the middle. Per the germline V gene, CDR1 is MNHEY and CDR2 is SMNVEV (reference sequence). The CDR3 is 15 residues long. DNA of the CDR3: TGTGCCAGCGTCGCCGTAGCGGCATCTTACAATGAGCAGTTCTTC. It specifies CASVAVAASYNEQFF.

This clone showed up just a few times. The rearrangement links TRBV7-9 to TRBJ1-2, with 7 bases aligning to TRBD1. Germline CDR1 reads SEHNR; CDR2 reads FQNEAQ (reference sequence). The ends lost 4 bases at V and 8 bases at J; junction bases unmatched: 4. The CDR3 has 12 residues. The CDR3 here is CASSSTGSGYTF. The CDR3, as DNA: TGTGCCAGCAGCTCGACAGGGTCCGGCTACACCTTC.

This clone has more than one count but fewer than ten. The chain links TRBV4-3 to TRBJ1-5; the match to TRBD1 covers 7 bases. CDR1 LGHNA and CDR2 YSLEER come from the germline V gene. Germline trimming cut 2 bases from V and 5 bases from J; bases unmatched to any gene: 6. The CDR3 spans 15 residues. The CDR3 nucleotides are TGCGCCAGCAGCCAAAGAACAGGGGCGGATCAGCCCCAGCATTTT. The encoded protein is CASSQRTGADQPQHF.

V and J are TRBV4-3 and TRBJ2-1; 9 bases are shared with TRBD2. The length of the CDR3 is 14 residues. Trimming removed 1 base from V and 7 bases from J; junction bases left unmatched: 2. CDR1 is LGHNA, CDR2 YSLEER, per germline. The DNA of the CDR3 is TGCGCCAGCAGCCAAGGACTAGCGGCTAATGAGCAGTTCTTC. Its translation is CASSQGLAANEQFF.

This chain links TRBV28 with TRBJ2-7; TRBD2 might be the D (6 bases). Per the germline V gene, CDR1 is MDHEN and CDR2 is SYDVKM. This CDR3 spans 15 amino acids. V lost 8 bases to trimming and J lost 1 base, with 18 bases between them. The CDR3 DNA reads TGTGCCAGCGCCTCTTCGGGACTCGCGTCCTACGAGCAGTACTTC. It specifies CASASSGLASYEQYF.

There are a few counts of this clone. It is unclear where the CDR3 begins or ends on the DNA, so no DNA is shown, and the CDR3 is as TCRdb lists it. The rearrangement joins TRBV30 to TRBJ1-2. Germline V lookup: CDR1 GTSNPN, CDR2 SVGIG (reference sequence). The CDR3 sequence runs 14 residues, both termini included. CDR3 residues: CAWEVGGGSIGNTF.

The chain carries TRBV6-6 and TRBJ2-5; D possibly corresponds to TRBD1 (7 bases). The CDR3 is made up of 16 amino acids. Trimming removed 2 bases at V and 5 bases at J, with 18 bases between. Per germline, CDR1 MNHNY and CDR2 SVGAGI (reference sequence). The CDR3 sequence: CASSYDRARGDETQYF. CDR3 DNA sequence: TGTGCCAGCAGTTACGACAGGGCTAGGGGGGACGAGACCCAGTACTTC.

The V gene is TRBV18, the J gene TRBJ1-2; possible D gene TRBD1, 6 bases. Trimming removed 3 bases from V and 8 bases from J, with 13 bases in between. This CDR3 spans 13 amino acids. CDR1 and CDR2 (germline): KGHSH, LQKENI. CDR3 loop: CASSPTGSGGYTF. The CDR3 nucleotides read TGTGCCAGCTCACCCACAGGGTCTGGAGGCTACACCTTC.

The V and J genes are TRBV4-1 and TRBJ2-2; 9 bases line up with TRBD2. J was trimmed by 0 bases and V by 7 bases; bases with no gene match: 3. Germline lookup yields CDR1 MGHRA and CDR2 YSYEKL. CDR3 length equals 15 residues. The DNA for the CDR3 is TGCGCCAGCACCCTAGCGGGATCGAACACCGGGGAGCTGTTTTTT. Protein: CASTLAGSNTGELFF.

This chain joins TRBV7-9 and TRBJ2-1; D gene ambiguous. Trimming removed 2 bases from V and 9 bases from J, with 11 bases in between. Looked up from germline, CDR1 is SEHNR and CDR2 is FQNEAQ (reference sequence). The CDR3 has 13 amino acids. Here the CDR3 reads CASSLYQATEQFF. The CDR3 DNA reads as TGTGCCAGCAGCTTATATCAAGCTACTGAGCAGTTCTTC.

This clone turned up a few times. The genes are TRBV7-2 and TRBJ2-7; D gene ambiguous. V was clipped by 1 base and J by 6 bases, with 22 bases between them. Germline assignment: CDR1 SGHTA and CDR2 FQGNSA. The CDR3 is 17 amino acids. CDR3 sequence: CASSLVNIVAAPIEQYF. DNA for the CDR3: TGTGCCAGCAGCTTAGTTAACATCGTCGCGGCCCCGATCGAGCAGTACTTC.